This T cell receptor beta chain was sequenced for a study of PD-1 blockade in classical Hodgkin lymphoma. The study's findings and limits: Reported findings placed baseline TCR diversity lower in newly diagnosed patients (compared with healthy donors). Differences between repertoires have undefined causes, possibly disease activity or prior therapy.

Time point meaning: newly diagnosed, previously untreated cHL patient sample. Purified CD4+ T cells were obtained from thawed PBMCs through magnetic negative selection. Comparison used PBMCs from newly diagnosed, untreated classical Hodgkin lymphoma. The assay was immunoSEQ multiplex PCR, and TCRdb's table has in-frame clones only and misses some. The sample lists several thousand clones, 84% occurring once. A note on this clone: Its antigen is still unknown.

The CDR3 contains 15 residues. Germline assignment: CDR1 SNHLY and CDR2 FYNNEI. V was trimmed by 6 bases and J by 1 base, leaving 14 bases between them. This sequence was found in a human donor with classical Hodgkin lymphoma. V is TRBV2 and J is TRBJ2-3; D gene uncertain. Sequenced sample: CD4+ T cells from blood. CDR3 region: CASRGRGARTDTQYF. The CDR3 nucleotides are TGTGCCAGCAGAGGGCGAGGCGCCCGCACAGATACGCAGTATTTT. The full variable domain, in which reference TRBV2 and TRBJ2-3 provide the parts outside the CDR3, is EPEVTQTPSHQVTQMGQEVILRCVPISNHLYFYWYRQILGQKVEFLVSFYNNEISEKSEIFDDQFSVERPDGSNFTLKIRSTKLEDSAMYFCASRGRGARTDTQYFGPGTRLTVL.